These 12 T cell receptor beta chains were sequenced from one sample in a study of blood T cell repertoires in COVID-19. Repertoires were generated with immunoSEQ multiplex PCR, while TCRdb's copy carries only in-frame clones and drops some. Here the sample spans about 320,000 clones, 80% to 90% being singletons. The sequencing sample was made of peripheral blood. The receptors derive from a woman aged 45-65 years with acute or convalescent COVID-19.

J is TRBJ2-2 and V is TRBV13; TRBD2 is a possible D gene (6 bases). The CDR3 has 14 amino acids. V dropped 4 bases and J dropped 5 bases, with 11 bases sitting between them. The germline CDR1 and CDR2 sequences are PRHDT and FYEKMQ (reference sequence). This CDR3 is CASSSREWTGELFF. CDR3 nucleotide sequence: TGTGCCAGCAGCTCTCGGGAGTGGACCGGGGAGCTGTTTTTT. Full variable domain (remainder filled in from reference TRBV13 and TRBJ2-2): AAGVIQSPRHLIKEKRETATLKCYPIPRHDTVYWYQQGPGQDPQFLISFYEKMQSDKGSIPDRFSAQQFSDYHSELNMSSLELGDSALYFCASSSREWTGELFFGEGSRLTVL.

The V and J genes are TRBV19 and TRBJ1-1; maybe TRBD1 (6 bases). Germline CDR1 and CDR2: LNHDA and SQIVND (reference sequence). Trimming took off 6 bases at V and 3 bases at J, with 20 bases between the two ends. CDR3 length: 16 amino acids. Here the CDR3 DNA reads TGTGCCAGTAGGGCAACAGGGTTAGGTTACGACACTGAAGCTTTCTTT. Translation gives CASRATGLGYDTEAFF.

This chain connects TRBV4-2 to TRBJ1-3, with 8 bases fitting TRBD1. V was clipped by 0 bases and J by 1 base; unmatched bases: 5. The CDR3 is made up of 17 amino acids. Looked up from germline, CDR1 is LGHNA and CDR2 is YNFKEQ. The DNA for the CDR3 is TGTGCCAGCAGCCAAGATGTCAGACAGGGGTCTGGAAACACCATATATTTT. The encoded protein is CASSQDVRQGSGNTIYF.

For the CDR3, the DNA is TGTGCCATCAGACCTGGGACAGGGACCTACAATGAGCAGTTCTTC. It specifies CAIRPGTGTYNEQFF. This sequence joins TRBV10-3 and TRBJ2-1, with 9 bases lining up with TRBD1. With V trimmed by 6 bases and J by 2 bases, 5 bases remained unmatched. The length of the CDR3 is 15 residues. CDR1 is ENHRY, CDR2 SYGVKD, per germline.

This rearrangement joins TRBV28 to TRBJ1-5; D possibly corresponds to TRBD1 (6 bases). Trimming took off 5 bases at V and 6 bases at J, with 20 bases between the two ends. From germline, CDR1 is MDHEN and CDR2 SYDVKM. This CDR3 has 16 residues. DNA of the CDR3: TGTGCCAGCAGTCCGAGCCGACCAGGGGTAGGTCAGCCCCAGCATTTT. It encodes CASSPSRPGVGQPQHF.

J is TRBJ2-1 and V is TRBV7-2; D perhaps matches TRBD2 (5 bases). The CDR3 contains 15 residues. V shed 1 base and J shed 5 bases, with 12 bases lying between them. From germline, CDR1 is SGHTA and CDR2 FQGNSA. The CDR3 loop is CASSLDQRRDNEQFF. In DNA, the CDR3 is TGTGCCAGCAGCTTAGACCAGAGGCGGGACAATGAGCAGTTCTTC.

A word on this clone: Its ends do not fully match the called genes, so a read error is possible. Other DNA variants within this sample encode the same CDR3. J is TRBJ2-3 and V is TRBV20-1, with 9 bases identical to TRBD2. This CDR3 comprises 14 residues. Germline-derived CDR1 and CDR2 are DFQATT and SNEGSKA (reference sequence). In nucleotides, the CDR3 is TGCAGCGCTAGTTTAGCGGGAGCAACAGATACGCAGTATTTT. Amino acids: CSASLAGATDTQYF.

V and J are TRBV5-4 and TRBJ2-1; D is unclear. Trimming took 4 bases from V and 4 from J, leaving 6 bases between them. The CDR3 length is 12 residues. In germline, CDR1 is SGHNT, CDR2 YYREEE (reference sequence). The CDR3 loop is CASSTVYNEQFF. The CDR3 coding sequence is TGTGCCAGCAGCACGGTATACAATGAGCAGTTCTTC.

The genes are TRBV14 and TRBJ2-1, with TRBD2 as a possible D gene (5 bases). Trimming cost V 3 bases and J 0 bases, with 6 bases left between them. The CDR3 covers 14 residues. Germline assignment: CDR1 SGHDN and CDR2 FVKESK. CDR3 nucleotide sequence: TGTGCCAGCAGCCACAGCGGCTCCTACAATGAGCAGTTCTTC. Encoded protein: CASSHSGSYNEQFF.

V and J are TRBV10-3 and TRBJ2-5, with 8 bases identical to TRBD1. There are 14 residues in the CDR3. V lost 5 bases and J lost 1; bases outside the gene matches: 3. Germline CDR1 reads ENHRY; CDR2 reads SYGVKD. The CDR3 reads CAISRTGGQETQYF. CDR3 DNA: TGTGCCATCAGTAGAACAGGGGGCCAAGAGACCCAGTACTTC.

CDR3: CASNGNTGELFF. CDR3 sequence (DNA): TGTGCCAGCAACGGTAACACCGGGGAGCTGTTTTTT. The chain joins TRBV7-9 to TRBJ2-2, with no clear D. Germline CDR1 and CDR2: SEHNR and FQNEAQ (reference sequence). V gave up 7 bases and J gave up 2 bases, with 5 bases separating them. The CDR3 is made up of 12 amino acids.

The chain combines TRBV2 with TRBJ2-7; 14 nucleotides align to TRBD2. J lost 11 bases, V lost 0 bases, and 6 bases had no gene match. The germline CDR1 and CDR2 sequences are SNHLY and FYNNEI. The CDR3 has 15 residues. CDR3 protein: CASSEAWTSGRHEYF. The CDR3 region has the DNA TGTGCCAGCAGTGAAGCGTGGACTAGCGGGAGGCACGAGTACTTC.